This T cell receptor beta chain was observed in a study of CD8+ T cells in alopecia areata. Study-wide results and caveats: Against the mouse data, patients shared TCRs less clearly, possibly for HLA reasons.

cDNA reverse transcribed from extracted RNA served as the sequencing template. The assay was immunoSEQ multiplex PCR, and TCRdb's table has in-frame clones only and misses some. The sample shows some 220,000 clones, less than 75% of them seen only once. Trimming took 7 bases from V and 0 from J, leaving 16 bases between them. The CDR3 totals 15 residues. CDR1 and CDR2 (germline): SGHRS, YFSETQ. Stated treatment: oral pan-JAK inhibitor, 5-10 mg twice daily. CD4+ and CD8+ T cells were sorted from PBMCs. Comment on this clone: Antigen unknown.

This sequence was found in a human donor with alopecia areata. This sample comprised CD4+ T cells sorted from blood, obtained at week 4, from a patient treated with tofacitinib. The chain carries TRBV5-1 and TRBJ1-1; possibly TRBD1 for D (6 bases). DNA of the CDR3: TGCGCCAGCCGACGAGCCGGGACATTGAACACTGAAGCTTTCTTT. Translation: CASRRAGTLNTEAFF.